This T cell receptor beta chain was identified during a study of T cell repertoires in cytomegalovirus infection. Whole-study context: The authors used CMV epitopes that were HLA-C-restricted (recently identified) and HLA-B-restricted (well studied).

Note on this clonotype: Antigen specificity is unknown.

TCRdb re-called the reads with MiXCR, one entry per CDR3 protein. The table includes roughly 170,000 distinct CDR3 sequences, roughly 20% detected once. V gave up 5 bases and J gave up 9 bases, with 20 bases separating them. CDR1 SEHNR and CDR2 FQNEAQ come from the germline V gene (reference sequence). This CDR3 has 16 residues. The chain employs TRBV7-9 and TRBJ1-6; TRBD1 is a possible D gene (6 bases). The clonotype comes from a human donor in good health (CMV status not recorded). Some clones in this sample may be carry-over from other donors' samples. Sequences were derived from CD8+ T cells from cultured PBMCs, sampled from culture after CMV antigen stimulation. CDR3: CASSRPRQEDSSPLHF. The CDR3 DNA is TGTGCCAGCAGCCGTCCGAGACAGGAAGATAGTTCACCCCTCCACTTT.